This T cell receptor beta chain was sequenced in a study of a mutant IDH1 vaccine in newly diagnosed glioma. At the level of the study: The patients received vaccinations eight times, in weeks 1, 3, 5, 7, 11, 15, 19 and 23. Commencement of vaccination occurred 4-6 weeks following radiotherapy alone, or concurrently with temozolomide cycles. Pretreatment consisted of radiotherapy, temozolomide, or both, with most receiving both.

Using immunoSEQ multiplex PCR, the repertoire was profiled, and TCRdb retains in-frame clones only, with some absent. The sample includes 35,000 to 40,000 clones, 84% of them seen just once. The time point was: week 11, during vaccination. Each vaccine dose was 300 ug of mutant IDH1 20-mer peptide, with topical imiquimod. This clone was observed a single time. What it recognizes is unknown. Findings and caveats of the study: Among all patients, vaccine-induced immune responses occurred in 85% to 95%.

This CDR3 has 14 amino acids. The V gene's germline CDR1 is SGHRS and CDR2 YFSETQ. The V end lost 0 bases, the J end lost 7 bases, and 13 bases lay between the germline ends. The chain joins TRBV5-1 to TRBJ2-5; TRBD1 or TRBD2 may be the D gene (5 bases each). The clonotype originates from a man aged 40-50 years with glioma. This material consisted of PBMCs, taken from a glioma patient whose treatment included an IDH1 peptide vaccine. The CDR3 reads CASSLGDPRGTQYF. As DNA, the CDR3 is TGCGCCAGCAGCTTGGGGGACCCCCGTGGGACCCAGTACTTC.